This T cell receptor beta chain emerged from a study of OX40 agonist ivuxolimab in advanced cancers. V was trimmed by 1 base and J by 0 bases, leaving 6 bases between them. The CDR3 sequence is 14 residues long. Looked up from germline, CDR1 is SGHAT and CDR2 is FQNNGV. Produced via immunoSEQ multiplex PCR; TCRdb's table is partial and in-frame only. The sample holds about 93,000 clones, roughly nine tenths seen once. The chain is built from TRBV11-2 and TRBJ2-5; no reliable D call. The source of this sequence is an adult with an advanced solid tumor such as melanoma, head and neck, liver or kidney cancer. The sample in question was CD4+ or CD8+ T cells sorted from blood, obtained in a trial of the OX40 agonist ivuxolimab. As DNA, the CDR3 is TGTGCCAGCAGCTTAGGGGGTTACCAAGAGACCCAGTACTTC. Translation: CASSLGGYQETQYF.